The sequence of this TCR beta chain was determined in a study of regulatory T cells in long-lasting Graves disease. This clonotype has just a few counts. CDR3 regions were amplified by Arm-PCR using iRepertoire HTBI primers to build TCR beta libraries. One entry per CDR3 protein results from TCRdb running MiXCR on the multiplex PCR reads. In the table there are a few hundred thousand distinct CDR3 sequences, about 25% of which are singletons. Germline values: CDR1 MNHEY, CDR2 SVGAGI. The CDR3 has 17 residues. Germline trimming cut 4 bases from V and 2 bases from J; bases unmatched to any gene: 7. Time point meaning: persistent/refractory GD, antithyroid drugs over 5 years with positive TRAb. PBMC-derived RNA was used for the TCR library.

V usage is TRBV6-5 and J usage is TRBJ2-2; 10 nucleotides match TRBD2. The specimen was peripheral blood mononuclear cells (PBMCs), collected when the disease was refractory, from a patient treated with antithyroid drugs. The sequence derives from a female donor with Graves disease. CDR3 nucleotides: TGTGCCAGCAGTTTCCCCGGGACTAGCGTTAACACCGGGGAGCTGTTTTTT. It translates to CASSFPGTSVNTGELFF.